The 3 T cell receptor beta chains below were found in one sample sequenced in a study of blood T cells in healthy people across ages. Using a J-beta primer mix together with a sample-barcoded 5' primer, a second PCR was run for about 6 to 12 cycles. MiXCR was run by TCRdb on the 5' RACE reads, yielding one entry per CDR3 protein. The table lists 500,000 to 650,000 distinct CDR3 sequences, 27% of them singletons. The data were also submitted as part of a second study, on T cells of mothers and their children.

The specimen was blood. Receptor source: a boy aged 2-9 years in good health.

This clonotype was counted only a few times. The rearrangement joins TRBV6-6 to TRBJ1-2, with a weak D call TRBD1 (6 bases). The CDR3 runs to 15 residues. The V end was cut by 0 bases, the J end by 5 bases, with 13 bases between. The germline V gene has CDR1 MNHNY and CDR2 SVGAGI (reference sequence). CDR3 coding DNA: TGTGCCAGCAGTTACTCGGAAGAACAGGGTTATGGCTACACCTTC. Residues: CASSYSEEQGYGYTF.

V gene TRBV11-2 combines with J gene TRBJ2-5; 9 nucleotides align to TRBD2. CDR1 and CDR2 (germline): SGHAT, FQNNGV. This CDR3 is built from 15 residues. V shed 4 bases, J shed 2 bases, and the junction held 5 bases outside the gene matches. The CDR3 nucleotides are TGTGCCAGCAGCTCCCGACTAGCGGAACAAGAGACCCAGTACTTC. Protein sequence: CASSSRLAEQETQYF.

The chain has TRBV29-1 and TRBJ1-2, with a weak D call TRBD1 (6 bases). V lost 0 bases, J lost 0 bases, and 17 bases lay in between. CDR1 and CDR2 from the germline V gene are SQVTM and ANQGSEA. The CDR3 covers 17 residues. The CDR3 here is CSVEDHRAQIANYGYTF. The DNA of the CDR3 is TGCAGCGTTGAAGATCACAGGGCCCAAATAGCTAACTATGGCTACACCTTC.